Each of the 27 T cell receptor beta chains below was sequenced from the same sample in a study of T cell responses to AZD1222 COVID-19 vaccine. The repertoire was sequenced with immunoSEQ multiplex PCR; TCRdb's copy has only in-frame clones and lacks some. The sample gives over 70,000 clones, more than 60% of which show up once; approximately 25% is in the top ten. The source material was peripheral blood, sampled 28 days after the second dose of the MenACWY control vaccine. Every receptor here comes from an adult who received the MenACWY meningococcal vaccine as a control.

This chain joins TRBV5-1 and TRBJ2-6, with TRBD1 identical over 9 bases. V shed 0 bases and J 4 bases; nucleotides not matched to a gene: 11. Germline loops: CDR1 SGHRS, CDR2 YFSETQ. The CDR3 totals 19 residues. The CDR3, as DNA: TGCGCCAGCAGCTTGGAAGGACAGGGGAAGGCGTTAGGGGCCAACGTCCTGACTTTC. Its protein is CASSLEGQGKALGANVLTF.

The rearrangement uses TRBV2 and TRBJ1-2; 7 positions agree with TRBD1. CDR3 length: 18 residues. V lost 2 bases to trimming and J lost 2 bases; unmatched junction nucleotides: 14. The germline V gene has CDR1 SNHLY and CDR2 FYNNEI. This chain's CDR3 is CASSERGGMTGSNYGYTF. CDR3 in DNA: TGTGCCAGCAGTGAAAGGGGGGGTATGACAGGGAGCAACTATGGCTACACCTTC. Using reference TRBV2 and TRBJ1-2 for the parts outside the CDR3, the full variable domain is EPEVTQTPSHQVTQMGQEVILRCVPISNHLYFYWYRQILGQKVEFLVSFYNNEISEKSEIFDDQFSVERPDGSNFTLKIRSTKLEDSAMYFCASSERGGMTGSNYGYTFGSGTRLTVV.

The V and J genes are TRBV4-2 and TRBJ2-2, with 9 bases lining up with TRBD1. The V and J ends lost 4 bases and 4 bases, in that order; junction bases with no gene match: 10. The germline CDR1 and CDR2 sequences are LGHNA and YNFKEQ. CDR3 length: 17 residues. CDR3 nucleotides: TGTGCCAGCAGCCCTGAACAGGGGGCGAAAGGCACCGGGGAGCTGTTTTTT. Translation: CASSPEQGAKGTGELFF.

The rearrangement links TRBV6-5 to TRBJ1-6; no firm D call. CDR1 is MNHEY, CDR2 SVGAGI, per germline. The CDR3 contains 13 residues. Trimming took 2 bases from V and 7 from J, leaving 6 bases between them. The CDR3 nucleotides read TGTGCCAGCAGTTACGCCCCCAATTCACCCCTCCACTTT. This codes for CASSYAPNSPLHF.

The chain employs TRBV30 and TRBJ1-4; the D gene is possibly TRBD1 (6 bases). V shed 3 bases and J shed 12 bases, with 20 bases lying between them. Germline loops: CDR1 GTSNPN, CDR2 SVGIG (reference sequence). CDR3 size: 14 residues. The CDR3 region is CAWRPSAEGGELFF. The CDR3 DNA is TGTGCCTGGAGGCCTTCGGCCGAAGGGGGGGAACTGTTTTTT.

The chain uses TRBV14 and TRBJ2-1, with TRBD2 as a possible D gene (7 bases). The germline V gene encodes CDR1 SGHDN and CDR2 FVKESK. This CDR3 is 18 amino acids long. V lost 3 bases, J lost 8 bases, and 26 bases lay in between. CDR3 DNA: TGTGCCAGCAGCCATCTCCCGGGGGCAGCGGGACTTTGGGATGAGCAGTTCTTC. Amino acids: CASSHLPGAAGLWDEQFF.

This clone was seen ten or more times. The rearrangement links TRBV27 to TRBJ1-6; the D gene is possibly TRBD1 (6 bases). The CDR3 runs to 14 residues. Germline assignment: CDR1 MNHEY and CDR2 SMNVEV (reference sequence). Trimming shortened V by 4 bases and J by 6 bases, and 10 bases separated the two germline ends. CDR3 residues: CASSWSQGNSPLHF. The CDR3 nucleotides read TGTGCCAGCAGTTGGTCACAGGGTAATTCACCCCTCCACTTT.

The gene calls are TRBV7-2 and TRBJ2-7; D gene unclear. This CDR3 has 14 residues. V was pared by 5 bases and J by 3 bases, with 14 bases between. The germline CDR1 and CDR2 sequences are SGHTA and FQGNSA. The DNA for the CDR3 is TGTGCCAGCAGCCCGCAGCATGGGGTCTACGAGCAGTACTTC. It yields the protein CASSPQHGVYEQYF.

J is TRBJ1-2 and V is TRBV19; D is unclear. The V gene lost 10 bases and the J gene lost 6 bases, with 12 bases spanning the gap. From germline, CDR1 is LNHDA and CDR2 SQIVND (reference sequence). The CDR3 sequence is 11 residues long. CDR3 sequence: CATEGRHGYTF. The DNA of the CDR3 is TGTGCCACGGAGGGAAGGCATGGCTACACCTTC.

This clone occurred a few times. The rearrangement uses TRBV28 and TRBJ1-2, with D possibly matching TRBD1 (5 bases). The germline V gene encodes CDR1 MDHEN and CDR2 SYDVKM. The CDR3 is 14 residues long. The germline V and J ends were trimmed by 2 bases and 8 bases, with 15 bases remaining between them. The CDR3 loop is CASSLLLAGMGYTF. CDR3 coding DNA: TGTGCCAGCAGTTTACTCCTGGCAGGGATGGGCTACACCTTC.

CDR3: CASSRDSSGANVLTF. DNA for the CDR3: TGTGCCAGCAGCCGGGACAGCTCTGGGGCCAACGTCCTGACTTTC. The chain couples TRBV5-8 to TRBJ2-6; 7 nucleotides agree with TRBD1. J gave up 0 bases and V 4 bases, and 1 base lay outside the gene matches. Germline V CDR1 and CDR2: SGHTS, YDEGEE. The length of the CDR3 is 15 residues.

This clone was seen just once. V gene TRBV12-3 or TRBV12-4 combines with J gene TRBJ1-5; possibly TRBD1 for D (5 bases). The CDR3 runs to 13 residues. V was clipped by 1 base and J by 8 bases, with 9 bases between them. As DNA, the CDR3 is TGTGCCAGCAGTTTAGGCAGGGTGGAGCCCCAGCATTTT. This sequence encodes CASSLGRVEPQHF.

This chain joins TRBV19 and TRBJ2-1; 8 bases agree with TRBD2. This CDR3 spans 13 amino acids. The J segment lost 8 bases and the V segment lost 7 bases, leaving 7 bases of the junction unmatched. CDR1 and CDR2 from the germline V gene are LNHDA and SQIVND (reference sequence). In nucleotides, the CDR3 is TGTGCCAGTACCACTAGCGGTGGCCATGAGCAGTTCTTC. It encodes CASTTSGGHEQFF.

The J gene is TRBJ2-2, the V gene TRBV5-6; no clear D gene. V dropped 2 bases and J dropped 3 bases, with 8 bases sitting between them. The germline V gene has CDR1 SGHDT and CDR2 YYEEEE. The CDR3 has 14 amino acids. The CDR3 loop is CASSFQVDTGELFF. As DNA, the CDR3 is TGTGCCAGCAGCTTCCAGGTCGACACCGGGGAGCTGTTTTTT.

The rearrangement uses TRBV6-5 and TRBJ2-7; no clear D gene. V lost 6 bases and J 3 bases, leaving 12 bases between the germline ends. Germline V gives CDR1 MNHEY, CDR2 SVGAGI. The CDR3 runs 13 residues. This CDR3 is CASRNSILYEQYF. In DNA form, the CDR3 reads TGTGCCAGCAGGAACAGTATCCTCTACGAGCAGTACTTC.

V gene TRBV20-1 combines with J gene TRBJ2-5, with 8 positions matching TRBD2. This CDR3 is 15 amino acids long. The germline V gene has CDR1 DFQATT and CDR2 SNEGSKA (reference sequence). V trimming: 3 bases; J trimming: 2 bases; junction bases outside the gene matches: 8. The CDR3 is CSASRASGQQETQYF. In DNA form, the CDR3 reads TGCAGTGCTAGTCGGGCTAGCGGGCAACAAGAGACCCAGTACTTC.

The rearrangement uses TRBV19 and TRBJ2-5; D may be TRBD1 (5 bases). Germline loops: CDR1 LNHDA, CDR2 SQIVND (reference sequence). V lost 1 base, J lost 5 bases, and 8 bases lay in between. CDR3 length: 13 residues. DNA of the CDR3: TGTGCCAGTAGTATAGGACAGAGGGAGACCCAGTACTTC. This translates into CASSIGQRETQYF.

A single count supports this clone. The V and J genes are TRBV27 and TRBJ2-2; 8 bases are shared with TRBD1. V trimming: 2 bases; J trimming: 10 bases; junction bases outside the gene matches: 15. Germline-derived CDR1 and CDR2 are MNHEY and SMNVEV (reference sequence). The CDR3 is 17 residues long. Here the CDR3 DNA reads TGTGCCAGCAGTTTAAGTCAGGGGGCAACCCAACGAGAGGAGCTGTTTTTT. Its protein is CASSLSQGATQREELFF.

The J gene is TRBJ1-2, the V gene TRBV6-5; D not certain. Germline lookup yields CDR1 MNHEY and CDR2 SVGAGI. CDR3 length equals 15 residues. The V end lost 8 bases, the J end lost 4 bases, and 20 bases lay between the germline ends. The CDR3: CASQRSDLEVYGYTF. The DNA for the CDR3 is TGTGCCAGCCAAAGAAGTGATCTCGAGGTCTATGGCTACACCTTC.

The rearrangement links TRBV7-9 to TRBJ2-1, with TRBD2 matching 12 bases. This CDR3 is built from 14 residues. The V and J ends lost 5 bases and 12 bases, in that order; junction bases with no gene match: 8. CDR1 is SEHNR, CDR2 FQNEAQ, per germline (reference sequence). CDR3 protein: CASSLRTSGELQFF. The CDR3 region has the DNA TGTGCCAGCAGCCTACGGACTAGCGGGGAGCTGCAGTTCTTC. Looking up the rest from reference TRBV7-9 and TRBJ2-1 gives the full variable domain: DTGVSQNPRHKITKRGQNVTFRCDPISEHNRLYWYRQTLGQGPEFLTYFQNEAQLEKSRLLSDRFSAERPKGSFSTLEIQRTEQGDSAMYLCASSLRTSGELQFFGPGTRLTVL.

The chain couples TRBV5-5 to TRBJ2-1; D possibly corresponds to TRBD2 (6 bases). V lost 4 bases and J lost 3, with 11 bases in between. This CDR3 comprises 14 residues. Germline CDR1 is SGHKS and CDR2 is YYEKEE (reference sequence). As DNA, the CDR3 is TGTGCCAGCAGCCGACTAGGACTCTACAATGAGCAGTTCTTC. It yields the protein CASSRLGLYNEQFF.

The rearrangement uses TRBV30 and TRBJ1-2, with TRBD1 matching 7 bases. V trimming: 1 base; J trimming: 4 bases; junction bases outside the gene matches: 6. In germline, CDR1 is GTSNPN, CDR2 SVGIG (reference sequence). This CDR3 contains 14 residues. The CDR3 coding sequence is TGTGCCTGGAGTGGAGGGGGCACCCCCTATGGCTACACCTTC. It is translated as CAWSGGGTPYGYTF.

V and J are TRBV4-1 and TRBJ1-2, with D unresolved. Germline loops: CDR1 MGHRA, CDR2 YSYEKL. There are 14 residues in the CDR3. The V end lost 0 bases, the J end lost 5 bases, and 10 bases lay between the germline ends. CDR3 DNA sequence: TGCGCCAGCAGCCAAGATTCAACATGGTATGGCTACACCTTC. Residues: CASSQDSTWYGYTF.

This clone has just one count. The chain carries TRBV28 and TRBJ2-1, with D possibly TRBD1 on 5 matching bases. Germline V gives CDR1 MDHEN, CDR2 SYDVKM. The CDR3 contains 13 residues. Trimming stripped 4 bases from V and 9 bases from J, with 13 bases between. The CDR3 is CASSYPTVIEQFF. The CDR3 nucleotides are TGTGCCAGCAGTTACCCGACAGTGATTGAGCAGTTCTTC.

The table lists this clone with a few counts. The rearrangement uses TRBV7-2 and TRBJ1-2; 11 bases map to TRBD1. The V segment lost 7 bases and the J segment 4 bases; nucleotides outside the gene matches: 8. Germline V lookup: CDR1 SGHTA, CDR2 FQGNSA. The CDR3 consists of 15 residues. The CDR3 spells CASILWTGGGYGYTF. Written as DNA, the CDR3 is TGTGCCAGCATCCTTTGGACAGGGGGCGGCTATGGCTACACCTTC.

This chain links TRBV5-5 with TRBJ2-2; D may be TRBD1 (5 bases). The length of the CDR3 is 15 residues. Trimming shortened V by 2 bases and J by 2 bases, and 10 bases separated the two germline ends. The germline gives CDR1 SGHKS, CDR2 YYEKEE (reference sequence). CDR3 in amino acids: CASSLGVANTGELFF. The CDR3 coding sequence is TGTGCCAGCAGCTTAGGGGTAGCTAACACCGGGGAGCTGTTTTTT. Full variable domain (rest looked up from reference TRBV5-5 and TRBJ2-2): DAGVTQSPTHLIKTRGQQVTLRCSPISGHKSVSWYQQVLGQGPQFIFQYYEKEERGRGNFPDRFSARQFPNYSSELNVNALLLGDSALYLCASSLGVANTGELFFGEGSRLTVL.

This clone came up once. The chain combines TRBV2 with TRBJ1-6, with TRBD1 as a possible D gene (5 bases). Trimming took off 10 bases at V and 8 bases at J, with 12 bases between the two ends. CDR1 is SNHLY, CDR2 FYNNEI, per germline. The CDR3 is made up of 12 amino acids. Written as DNA, the CDR3 is TGTGCCACCCAGGGTTTTGATTCACCCCTCCACTTT. It is translated as CATQGFDSPLHF.